In its sample, the clone carrying this T cell receptor beta chain was seen a few times. Its antigen is as yet unknown. The authors distributed each subset's genomic DNA evenly over several immunoSEQ plates. Original analysis: Filtering differed since immunoSEQ provided only junctions, with no quality scores. The assay was immunoSEQ multiplex PCR, and TCRdb's table has in-frame clones only and misses some. V and J calls and clone size come straight from that table; D and trimming were deduced from the DNA. The table shows some 1,100,000 clones, with around 78% occurring only once. The record originates from a study of shared clonotypes between healthy human individuals. Division of CD4+ cells produced a CD45RA+ naive subset and a CD45RA-negative memory subset. Whole-study results and caveats: Naive CD4 clonotype sharing across a handful of donors was 5% to 6%.

The clonotype originates from a man between 18 and 29 years old in good health. Some clones in this sample may be carry-over from other donors' samples. Input material: memory CD4+ T cells from PBMCs. Subset defined: CD45RA-negative fraction.

The CDR3 reads CASGVPGTGLYEQYF. The CDR3 DNA sequence: TGTGCCAGCGGGGTCCCCGGGACAGGGTTATACGAGCAGTACTTC. The rearrangement links TRBV28 to TRBJ2-7; TRBD1 matches 9 bases. The CDR3 length is 15 residues. The junction had 12 bases not matched to a gene; V was cut back by 8 bases and J by 4 bases. Germline CDR1 MDHEN, CDR2 SYDVKM.